This T cell receptor (beta chain) was found in a study of blood T cell repertoires in COVID-19. Study information: The United States, Italy and Spain supplied acute and convalescent COVID-19 samples.

In the original analysis: It was from reference gene primer amplification that nucleated cell counts were estimated. Here immunoSEQ multiplex PCR was the method, and the copy in TCRdb shows in-frame clones only, minus some. The D gene and trimming were derived from the DNA, and the V and J assignments and clone size from that table. Found here are about 170,000 clones, approximately 82% of them singletons; the top ten hold less than 4%. Source material: PBMCs or T cells enriched from blood (not recorded which). This clonotype originated in a woman between 50 and 59 years old in a cohort exposed to, infected with or recovered from COVID-19 (not recorded which).

The CDR3 DNA reads as TGTGCCAGCAGCTCCGGGACAAGGCCCTACAATGAGCAGTTCTTC. Its translation is CASSSGTRPYNEQFF. The chain is built from TRBV7-2 and TRBJ2-1, with D tentatively TRBD1 (6 bases). The CDR3 consists of 15 residues. The V end was cut by 4 bases, the J end by 2 bases, with 12 bases between. Germline CDR1 reads SGHTA; CDR2 reads FQGNSA.